This entry lists 25 T cell receptor beta chains sequenced from one sample in a study of T cell responses to AZD1222 COVID-19 vaccine (dated by TCRdb to the early 2020s). Library preparation was by the immunoSEQ multiplex PCR assay. TCRdb carries this immuneACCESS record with in-frame sequences only. Its versions omit some clonotypes, under half of them owing to an unresolved V gene in the studies checked, with the rest unexplained. This sample lists 66,000 or so clones; roughly nine tenths were detected once. The top ten hold roughly 17% of the sample. The time point label for this specimen denotes: baseline before first vaccination. The input for sequencing was peripheral blood, taken on day 0 of AZD1222 vaccination. The receptors shown here come from an adult in good health.

This clone was counted once. V is TRBV7-9 and J is TRBJ2-5, with 9 bases matching TRBD1. V was clipped by 3 bases and J by 4 bases; unmatched bases: 12. From germline, CDR1 is SEHNR and CDR2 FQNEAQ (reference sequence). The CDR3 is made up of 17 amino acids. The CDR3 DNA is TGTGCCAGCAGCTTCAGGTCGATATGGGGACAGGGAGAGACCCAGTACTTC. The encoded protein is CASSFRSIWGQGETQYF. Complete variable domain (other parts from reference TRBV7-9 and TRBJ2-5): DTGVSQNPRHKITKRGQNVTFRCDPISEHNRLYWYRQTLGQGPEFLTYFQNEAQLEKSRLLSDRFSAERPKGSFSTLEIQRTEQGDSAMYLCASSFRSIWGQGETQYFGPGTRLLVL.

The chain has TRBV27 and TRBJ2-7; weak D call: TRBD1 (5 bases). Germline V gene lookup returns CDR1 MNHEY and CDR2 SMNVEV (reference sequence). V shed 3 bases and J shed 7 bases, with 10 bases lying between them. The CDR3 spans 12 residues. The CDR3 is CASSFTGREQYF. DNA for the CDR3: TGTGCCAGCAGTTTTACAGGAAGAGAGCAGTACTTC.

This clone has a count of ten or more. The sample carries other DNA sequences with the same CDR3. The CDR3 DNA is TGTGCCAGCAGCCCTATGAACACTGAAGCTTTCTTT. Translated: CASSPMNTEAFF. The V and J genes are TRBV11-3 and TRBJ1-1, with unresolved D. Looked up from germline, CDR1 is SGHNT and CDR2 is YENEEA. This CDR3 is built from 12 residues. V shed 5 bases and J shed 0 bases, with 4 bases lying between them.

Notes on this clone: No DNA is shown, since the ends of the CDR3 on it are uncertain; the CDR3 is the one TCRdb lists. V gene TRBV27 combines with J gene TRBJ1-2. Germline assignment: CDR1 MNHEY and CDR2 SMNVEV (reference sequence). The CDR3 is made up of 12 amino acids, end residues included. The CDR3 here is CASSSSGYGYTF.

This chain joins TRBV6-1 and TRBJ1-3, with D possibly TRBD1 on 6 matching bases. V lost 4 bases and J lost 1, with 20 bases in between. This CDR3 spans 18 amino acids. The V gene's germline CDR1 is MNHNS and CDR2 SASEGT. CDR3 residues: CASSGRGKGSHSGNTIYF. In DNA form, the CDR3 reads TGTGCCAGCAGTGGAAGGGGGAAGGGCAGCCATTCTGGAAACACCATATATTTT.

The chain combines TRBV6-5 with TRBJ1-1, with TRBD1 matching 7 bases. This CDR3 is 14 amino acids long. Trimming removed 2 bases from V and 4 bases from J; junction bases left unmatched: 4. Germline V gene sequence: CDR1 MNHEY, CDR2 SVGAGI. The CDR3 loop is CASSYDRAVTEAFF. DNA for the CDR3: TGTGCCAGCAGTTACGACAGGGCGGTCACTGAAGCTTTCTTT.

The chain couples TRBV7-3 to TRBJ1-1; D gene unclear. The V end was cut by 1 base, the J end by 7 bases, with 10 bases between. This CDR3 has 13 residues. The germline CDR1 and CDR2 sequences are SGHTA and FQGTGA. The CDR3 DNA is TGTGCCAGCAGCTTAAACCAGTTAGGTGAAGCTTTCTTT. It is translated as CASSLNQLGEAFF.

This chain connects TRBV7-2 to TRBJ2-3, with 8 bases fitting TRBD1. Germline CDR1 SGHTA, CDR2 FQGNSA. J lost 0 bases, V lost 5 bases, and 7 bases had no gene match. The CDR3 extends over 16 amino acids. The CDR3 region is CASSQGAGHSTDTQYF. CDR3 DNA sequence: TGTGCCAGCAGCCAGGGGGCGGGGCATAGCACAGATACGCAGTATTTT.

The V and J genes are TRBV7-3 and TRBJ1-2, with 7 bases that match TRBD1. The CDR3 loop spans 13 amino acids. The junction had 4 bases not matched to a gene; V was cut back by 5 bases and J by 4 bases. CDR1 is SGHTA, CDR2 FQGTGA, per germline. This CDR3 reads CASSRDSSYGYTF. Here the CDR3 DNA reads TGTGCCAGCAGCCGGGACAGTAGCTATGGCTACACCTTC.

The chain combines TRBV11-2 with TRBJ1-4, with a tentative D call TRBD1 (5 bases). In germline, CDR1 is SGHAT, CDR2 FQNNGV. The germline V and J ends were trimmed by 9 bases and 5 bases, with 16 bases remaining between them. The CDR3 runs to 14 residues. This chain's CDR3 is CASSRWGGNEKLFF. CDR3 nucleotides: TGTGCCAGTAGCCGGTGGGGGGGGAATGAAAAACTGTTTTTT.

The V and J genes are TRBV7-2 and TRBJ1-6; D gene unclear. CDR3 length: 17 amino acids. Germline loops: CDR1 SGHTA, CDR2 FQGNSA. V was cut by 2 bases and J by 4 bases, with 15 bases left in between. CDR3 residues: CASSLYLGLIYNSPLHF. The CDR3 coding sequence is TGTGCCAGCAGCTTATATTTAGGGCTTATTTATAATTCACCCCTCCACTTT.

The genes are TRBV15 and TRBJ1-5; tentatively, D is TRBD1 (6 bases). Deletions cut 0 bases from V and 6 bases from J, with 12 bases between. The CDR3 is 15 amino acids. Germline CDR1 LNHNV, CDR2 YYDKDF (reference sequence). Written as DNA, the CDR3 is TGTGCCACCAGCAGAGACCCAGGAGGGGGTCAGCCCCAGCATTTT. Protein: CATSRDPGGGQPQHF.

The rearrangement links TRBV7-2 to TRBJ1-3, with D possibly being TRBD1 (5 bases). This CDR3 comprises 14 residues. Germline loops: CDR1 SGHTA, CDR2 FQGNSA. V lost 0 bases, J lost 3 bases, and 6 bases lay in between. CDR3 nucleotides: TGTGCCAGCAGCTTAGCGCAGGGTGGAAACACCATATATTTT. Protein: CASSLAQGGNTIYF.

The genes are TRBV6-5 and TRBJ1-3; tentative D call: TRBD1 (5 bases). The V gene's germline CDR1 is MNHEY and CDR2 SVGAGI. V lost 0 bases, J lost 0 bases, and 9 bases lay in between. CDR3 length: 16 amino acids. Written as DNA, the CDR3 is TGTGCCAGCAGTTACTCGGTGGGGACCTCTGGAAACACCATATATTTT. Protein sequence: CASSYSVGTSGNTIYF.

This chain links TRBV7-8 with TRBJ1-6; the D gene is possibly TRBD1 (6 bases). The V end lost 1 base, the J end lost 8 bases, and 15 bases lay between the germline ends. Germline V lookup: CDR1 SGHVS, CDR2 FQNEAQ. This CDR3 has 16 amino acids. CDR3 in DNA: TGTGCCAGCAGCTTAGGGGGTGGTTACAGGGATTCACCCCTCCACTTT. As protein: CASSLGGGYRDSPLHF.

This chain joins TRBV18 and TRBJ1-1, with 7 bases that match TRBD1. V was pared by 1 base and J by 3 bases, with 8 bases of the junction left unmatched. The CDR3 spans 16 residues. CDR1 and CDR2 (germline): KGHSH, LQKENI. The CDR3 sequence is CASSPRNRGGDTEAFF. The CDR3 nucleotides read TGTGCCAGCTCACCACGGAACAGGGGTGGGGACACTGAAGCTTTCTTT.

The rearrangement joins TRBV2 to TRBJ2-1, with 8 nucleotides matching TRBD2. Germline CDR1 and CDR2: SNHLY and FYNNEI. The V gene end was trimmed by 4 bases and the J gene end by 0 bases; junction bases not matched to a gene: 5. CDR3 length equals 16 residues. CDR3 in amino acids: CASSVKRESSYNEQFF. The CDR3 DNA is TGTGCCAGCAGTGTTAAGCGGGAGAGCTCCTACAATGAGCAGTTCTTC.

This clone showed up just a few times. V and J are TRBV28 and TRBJ2-7; 9 nucleotides agree with TRBD1. Germline CDR1 is MDHEN and CDR2 is SYDVKM. J gave up 7 bases and V 7 bases, and 14 bases lay outside the gene matches. This CDR3 spans 15 amino acids. DNA of the CDR3: TGTGCCAGCACAACCCCGCGGGACAGGGTAGAGGAGCAGTACTTC. Its protein product is CASTTPRDRVEEQYF.

This chain joins TRBV7-9 and TRBJ1-2; 11 bases are a match to TRBD1. Germline CDR1 SEHNR, CDR2 FQNEAQ (reference sequence). V was clipped by 0 bases and J by 5 bases; unmatched bases: 5. The CDR3 length is 16 residues. CDR3: CASSLAGTGGRYGYTF. Here the CDR3 DNA reads TGTGCCAGCAGCTTAGCGGGGACAGGGGGACGGTATGGCTACACCTTC.

The chain joins TRBV21-1 to TRBJ1-6. TRBV21-1 is classified as a pseudogene. The CDR3 length is 19 residues. This CDR3 reads CACSKGSGTPSSYNSPLHF. The CDR3 DNA follows: TGTGCCTGCAGCAAAGGGTCGGGGACTCCAAGCTCCTATAATTCACCCCTCCACTTT.

V gene TRBV2 combines with J gene TRBJ2-7; TRBD1 is a possible D gene (6 bases). Deletions cut 7 bases from V and 9 bases from J, with 16 bases between. In germline, CDR1 is SNHLY, CDR2 FYNNEI. There are 12 residues in the CDR3. This CDR3 is CASTIQGSRQYF. The CDR3 region has the DNA TGTGCCAGCACCATCCAGGGGTCTAGGCAGTACTTC. The complete variable domain, with remaining parts taken from reference TRBV2 and TRBJ2-7, reads EPEVTQTPSHQVTQMGQEVILRCVPISNHLYFYWYRQILGQKVEFLVSFYNNEISEKSEIFDDQFSVERPDGSNFTLKIRSTKLEDSAMYFCASTIQGSRQYFGPGTRLTVT.

V usage is TRBV6-6 and J usage is TRBJ2-1; tentatively, D is TRBD1 or TRBD2 (5 bases each). With 0 bases removed from V and 5 bases from J, the gap between germline ends came to 5 bases. The CDR3 has 13 residues. CDR1 and CDR2 from the germline V gene are MNHNY and SVGAGI (reference sequence). The CDR3 spells CASSYSGDNEQFF. The CDR3 DNA reads TGTGCCAGCAGTTACTCGGGGGACAATGAGCAGTTCTTC.

This clone came up a few times. V and J are TRBV5-6 and TRBJ2-7, with 7 bases identical to TRBD1. The germline V gene encodes CDR1 SGHDT and CDR2 YYEEEE. V lost 0 bases and J lost 7; bases outside the gene matches: 4. CDR3 length equals 13 residues. In DNA, the CDR3 is TGTGCCAGCAGCTTGGACCGGGACAGAGAGCAGTACTTC. Translated, it gives CASSLDRDREQYF.

The CDR3 region has the DNA TGTGCCAGCAGCTTGGTCCGGGGGCTGGACTATGGCTACACCTTC. Residues: CASSLVRGLDYGYTF. The rearrangement uses TRBV5-8 and TRBJ1-2; maybe TRBD1 (6 bases). Trimming shortened V by 0 bases and J by 3 bases, and 12 bases separated the two germline ends. CDR1 is SGHTS, CDR2 YDEGEE, per germline. There are 15 residues in the CDR3.

V is TRBV2 and J is TRBJ2-2; D might be TRBD2 (7 bases). Germline V lookup: CDR1 SNHLY, CDR2 FYNNEI. Trimming left V 3 bases short and J 0 bases short, with 11 bases between. This CDR3 spans 16 amino acids. The CDR3 sequence is CASSDWGGPNTGELFF. CDR3 sequence (DNA): TGTGCCAGCAGTGATTGGGGGGGCCCGAACACCGGGGAGCTGTTTTTT.